This T cell receptor beta chain was recorded in a study of CXCR3-negative and CXCR3-positive naive CD8 T cells (dated by TCRdb to the late 2010s). Turning to the overall study: In total, about 150 million TRB reads were obtained, which works out to roughly 1.5 +/- 0.3 million reads per library. Data from around ten donors, pooled across two independent experiments, went into the diversity and physicochemical repertoire analyses. For the TRBV-TRBJ cluster analysis, the naive subsets came from 5 donors, while the memory cells came from 3 donors.

Sequenced using a NextSeq 550. The Human TCR Profiling Kit (MiLaboratory) was used to make UMI-labeled 5' RACE TRB cDNA libraries. The full amount of extracted RNA was used for cDNA synthesis, and the full amount of resulting cDNA was used for PCR amplification. Libraries were prepared in parallel with an identical number of PCR cycles. From the authors' description of their analysis: With a requirement of at least two reads per UMI, MIGEC and MiXCR extracted about 52,000 +/- 9,100 unique UMI-labeled TRB cDNA molecules per library. Each library averaged about 37,000 +/- 9,700 functional in-frame TRB CDR3 nucleotide clonotypes without stop codons. Diversity metrics, including normalized Shannon-Wiener and Chao1, were computed in VDJtools after downsampling to 5000 UMI-labeled TRB molecules per sample. Clonotype-size-weighted physicochemical properties of the central five CDR3 residues (interaction energy, strength, volume and Kidera factor 4) were computed in VDJtools. Based on TCRdb reprocessing of the reads, there is one entry per CDR3 protein sequence, and DNA is missing. These V and J calls derive from TCRdb rather than the authors' analysis. The table kept for this sample lists about 150,000 distinct CDR3 sequences. In total, the top ten clones hold approximately 0.5% of the sample.

The germline V gene specifies SGDLS as CDR1 and YYNGEE as CDR2. The CDR3 covers 13 residues, taking in both the cysteine and the phenylalanine. This entry has no DNA. For every CD8+ T cell subset, under 350,000 cells were flow-sorted straight into RLT lysis buffer, and each subset was sorted in triplicate. To exclude memory contaminants, naive CD8+ T cells were stringently defined as CD45RO-CCR7+CD27+CD95-. Peripheral blood mononuclear cells were isolated from buffy coats by standard density gradient centrifugation. A FACSAria III was used to flow-sort naive CXCR3-negative and CXCR3-positive CD8+ T cells. Total RNA was extracted from sorted cells with an RNeasy Mini Kit. Details on this clonotype: What antigen it recognizes has not been identified.

What the work shows at the level of the full study, not this receptor alone: Because surface CD5, which is linked to self-reactivity in mice, was comparable between the naive subsets, TCR interaction strength was also inferred from TRB CDR3 physicochemical properties. Compared with CXCR3-negative naive cells, CXCR3-positive naive cells had TRB CDR3s with higher hydrophobicity (lower Kidera factor 4), lower energy, and higher strength and volume indices. Within the same donor, TRBV-TRBJ usage looked similar between naive CXCR3-negative and CXCR3-positive cells, but memory cells had distinct patterns. Freshly isolated PBMCs were used for most assays because CXCR3 expression partially decreased after cryopreservation. Comparably high repertoire diversity was found in both naive subsets, whereas much lower repertoire diversity was found in memory CD8+ T cells.

In this chain, TRBV9 is recombined with TRBJ2-1; lacking DNA, the TRBD1 call made by TCRdb goes unchecked. This receptor was obtained from a human donor in good health. Some clones in this sample may be carry-over from other donors' samples. Material for sequencing was naive CXCR3+ CD8+ T cells from blood. The cell subset or site label on this specimen signifies: CD45RO-CCR7+CD27+CD95- naive CD8+ T cells expressing CXCR3 (TNR3+). CDR3 reads: CASSIPSYNEQFF.